The rows below give T cell receptor beta chains drawn from one sample of a study of regulatory T cells in long-lasting Graves disease. TCRdb passed the multiplex PCR reads through MiXCR, listing each CDR3 protein once. The sample lists some 560,000 distinct CDR3 sequences; 15% to 20% were seen once. The data also belong to a second study, concerning T cells in Graves' hyperthyroidism and ophthalmopathy.

Sequenced here: peripheral blood mononuclear cells (PBMCs), sampled at new diagnosis, from a patient treated with antithyroid drugs. The source of these receptors is a woman aged 35-65 years with Graves disease. CDR3s include the opening cysteine and the closing phenylalanine or tryptophan. The D gene is left open where the match is weak. The size entry is marked missing in some rows and otherwise reads once, few, many or a size class.

j_call d_call clone_size v_call cdr3_aa
TRBJ2-1 TRBD1 few TRBV20-1 CSANRGDEQFF
TRBJ2-2 TRBD1 few TRBV9 CASSVWDRATGELFF
TRBJ2-3 TRBD1 . TRBV20-1 CSAGTGATDTQYF
TRBJ2-2 . many TRBV27 CASSSWTDNTGELFF
TRBJ2-2 TRBD1 . TRBV2 CATRQGDTGELFF
TRBJ2-7 . many TRBV2 CASSDEIGNEQYF
TRBJ2-2 . . TRBV4-1 CASSQDGRAAGTGALFF
TRBJ2-7 . . TRBV6-1 CASSLGQLTYEQYF
TRBJ1-3 . many TRBV7-2 CASSLSGSNTIYF
TRBJ2-1 TRBD2 many TRBV27 CASSPLAGGPAEQFF
TRBJ1-1 . many TRBV2 CASRNREETAEAFF
TRBJ2-2 TRBD2 . TRBV5-1 CASSPWTSGTNTGELFF
TRBJ2-3 TRBD2 . TRBV19 CASSLVLAPSTDTQYF
TRBJ2-4 . . TRBV29-1 CSVEVQGGRNIQYF
TRBJ1-5 . few TRBV28 CASSQGRDLNQPQHF
TRBJ1-2 . many TRBV5-1 CASSSLGGDYGYTF
TRBJ1-1 . many TRBV6-1 CASSLQVTGTEAFF
TRBJ2-7 . . TRBV7-9 CASSQDPGSYEQYF
TRBJ2-1 TRBD2 many TRBV7-3 CASSYGGGTSYNEQFF
TRBJ2-2 . . TRBV6-1 CASNLRGTGELFF
TRBJ2-7 TRBD2 many TRBV6-2/TRBV6-3 CASSISSSGVSYEQYF
TRBJ2-7 . few TRBV4-1 CASSQERYGEQYF
TRBJ2-3 TRBD1 once TRBV25-1 CASSEYSPGGYTDTQYF
TRBJ2-5 . . TRBV12-3/TRBV12-4 CASSYSPAGFQETQYF
TRBJ1-5 TRBD1 few TRBV19 CASSRRGLPSNQPQHF
TRBJ2-2 . . TRBV7-7 CASSPGTITGELFF
TRBJ2-1 . . TRBV12-3/TRBV12-4 CASNVAWNEQFF
TRBJ1-5 TRBD1 many TRBV18 CASSPQGADQPQHF
TRBJ2-1 . many TRBV27 CASSFDPGLYNEQFF
TRBJ1-1 TRBD1 many TRBV19 CASNMGQLNTEAFF
TRBJ2-1 . many TRBV2 CASSERGRSSYNEQFF
TRBJ2-7 TRBD1 many TRBV7-9 CASSPRGQGDYEQYF